These T cell receptor beta chains were read from a single sample in a study of cytomegalovirus exposure and HLA in healthy donors. The method was immunoSEQ multiplex PCR; TCRdb's version includes in-frame clones alone and lacks a portion of them. The sample has about 76,000 clones, less than 80% seen once. Specimen: PBMCs. The receptors derive from a woman aged 40-49 years in good health and CMV-seropositive. CDR3s include the opening cysteine and the closing phenylalanine or tryptophan. D genes are given only for firm matches. Where a row states a size, it is once, few, many or the class of an expanded clone; other rows omit it.

CDR3aa: CASSDDSASGNTIYF
CDR3nt: TGTGCCAGCAGTGACGACAGCGCCTCTGGAAACACCATATATTTT
v_gene: TRBV2
abundance: few
d_gene: NA
j_gene: TRBJ1-3

CDR3aa: CASSLERAGELFF
CDR3nt: TGCGCCAGCAGCTTGGAACGCGCCGGGGAGCTGTTTTTT
v_gene: TRBV5-1
abundance: NA
d_gene: NA
j_gene: TRBJ2-2

CDR3aa: CASSVEGNYGYTF
CDR3nt: TGTGCCAGCAGTGTTGAGGGCAACTATGGCTACACCTTC
v_gene: TRBV2
abundance: NA
d_gene: NA
j_gene: TRBJ1-2

CDR3aa: CASSGRDRKTEAFF
CDR3nt: TGTGCCAGTAGTGGCCGGGACAGAAAAACTGAAGCTTTCTTT
v_gene: TRBV19
abundance: NA
d_gene: TRBD1
j_gene: TRBJ1-1

CDR3aa: CASSRLTEAFF
CDR3nt: TGTGCCAGCAGTCGTCTGACTGAAGCTTTCTTT
v_gene: TRBV6-5
abundance: NA
d_gene: NA
j_gene: TRBJ1-1

CDR3aa: CASSYSNLWPGGEQYF
CDR3nt: TGTGCCAGCAGTTACTCGAATCTTTGGCCAGGGGGGGAGCAGTACTTC
v_gene: TRBV6-6
abundance: NA
d_gene: NA
j_gene: TRBJ2-7

CDR3aa: CASSLGAGGTYEQYF
CDR3nt: TGTGCCAGCAGCTTGGGGGCAGGGGGGACCTACGAGCAGTACTTC
v_gene: TRBV11-3
abundance: NA
d_gene: NA
j_gene: TRBJ2-7

CDR3aa: CAGTGFSYGYTF
CDR3nt: TGTGCTGGGACAGGCTTCTCCTATGGCTACACCTTC
v_gene: TRBV5-8
abundance: NA
d_gene: TRBD1
j_gene: TRBJ1-2

CDR3aa: CASSLAGAETQYF
CDR3nt: TGTGCCAGCAGCTTAGCAGGGGCCGAGACCCAGTACTTC
v_gene: TRBV11-1
abundance: NA
d_gene: NA
j_gene: TRBJ2-5

CDR3aa: CAWSRQGTGTGELFF
CDR3nt: TGTGCCTGGAGTCGACAGGGAACCGGGACCGGGGAGCTGTTTTTT
v_gene: TRBV30
abundance: NA
d_gene: TRBD1
j_gene: TRBJ2-2

CDR3aa: CASSFRTGDSGDTQYF
CDR3nt: TGTGCCAGCAGTTTTAGGACAGGGGATTCGGGAGATACGCAGTATTTT
v_gene: TRBV27
abundance: NA
d_gene: TRBD1
j_gene: TRBJ2-3

CDR3aa: CASSLGAGTAGNTIYF
CDR3nt: TGTGCCAGCAGCTTGGGGGCCGGGACAGCGGGAAACACCATATATTTT
v_gene: TRBV5-8
abundance: NA
d_gene: TRBD1
j_gene: TRBJ1-3

CDR3aa: CASSVRDRVYGELFF
CDR3nt: TGTGCCAGCAGCGTACGGGACAGGGTTTACGGGGAGCTGTTTTTT
v_gene: TRBV9
abundance: few
d_gene: TRBD1
j_gene: TRBJ2-2

CDR3aa: CASMGQLQETQYF
CDR3nt: TGTGCCAGCATGGGGCAGCTGCAAGAGACCCAGTACTTC
v_gene: TRBV2
abundance: NA
d_gene: NA
j_gene: TRBJ2-5

CDR3aa: CASSLVAGGTSYEQYF
CDR3nt: TGTGCCAGCAGCTTGGTGGCAGGGGGTACCTCCTACGAGCAGTACTTC
v_gene: TRBV5-4
abundance: NA
d_gene: TRBD1
j_gene: TRBJ2-7

CDR3aa: CASRPRTGSYEQYF
CDR3nt: TGTGCCAGCAGGCCAAGGACAGGGTCCTACGAGCAGTACTTC
v_gene: TRBV6-6
abundance: NA
d_gene: TRBD1
j_gene: TRBJ2-7

CDR3aa: CASSLPNSPLHF
CDR3nt: TGTGCCAGCAGCTTACCAAATTCACCCCTCCACTTT
v_gene: TRBV7-2
abundance: few
d_gene: NA
j_gene: TRBJ1-6

CDR3aa: CASSQEGLANTGELFF
CDR3nt: TGCGCCAGCAGCCAGGAGGGACTAGCGAACACCGGGGAGCTGTTTTTT
v_gene: TRBV4-1
abundance: NA
d_gene: TRBD2
j_gene: TRBJ2-2

CDR3aa: CASSLDRSRANVLTF
CDR3nt: TGTGCCAGCAGCTTGGACAGGTCTCGGGCCAACGTCCTGACTTTC
v_gene: TRBV7-2
abundance: NA
d_gene: TRBD1
j_gene: TRBJ2-6

CDR3aa: CASSSDVGRYEQFF
CDR3nt: TGTGCCAGCAGCTCAGACGTGGGGAGGTATGAGCAGTTCTTC
v_gene: TRBV7-2
abundance: NA
d_gene: NA
j_gene: TRBJ2-1

CDR3aa: CASSPHPGSEQPQHF
CDR3nt: TGTGCCAGCAGCCCACACCCAGGGTCGGAGCAGCCCCAGCATTTT
v_gene: TRBV7-2
abundance: NA
d_gene: NA
j_gene: TRBJ1-5

CDR3aa: CASNPPGHQETQYF
CDR3nt: TGTGCCAGCAACCCTCCGGGACATCAAGAGACCCAGTACTTC
v_gene: TRBV28
abundance: NA
d_gene: NA
j_gene: TRBJ2-5

CDR3aa: CASRSRDGTTDTQYF
CDR3nt: TGTGCCAGCAGATCACGGGATGGCACCACAGATACGCAGTATTTT
v_gene: TRBV11-2
abundance: NA
d_gene: NA
j_gene: TRBJ2-3